This section outlines one T cell receptor beta chain sequence together with its context. The sample is drawn from a study of CD8+CD57+ T cells in acquired aplastic anemia. The use of genomic DNA as template underpinned the TCR beta VDJ and CDR3 profiling. Each CDR3 protein is one row after TCRdb ran MiXCR on the reads. The table records around 180,000 distinct CDR3 sequences, 50% to 75% of them present only once. Germline V gene data show CDR1 as SGHRS and CDR2 as YFSETQ. CDR3 length: 16 residues. The germline V and J ends were trimmed by 0 bases and 0 bases, with 13 bases remaining between them. Source material: sorted CD4+, CD8+, or CD8+CD57+ T cells (not recorded which) from PBMCs. This clonotype was obtained from a human donor with severe aplastic anemia or a healthy control (not recorded which). The chain carries TRBV5-1 and TRBJ2-7; tentatively, D is TRBD1 (6 bases). The chain's CDR3 is CASSLGLTGFSYEQYF. The CDR3, as DNA: TGCGCCAGCAGCTTGGGATTAACAGGGTTCTCCTACGAGCAGTACTTC.